These T cell receptor beta chains were read from a single sample in a study of Graves' ophthalmopathy and Graves' hyperthyroidism. TCRdb itself ran the multiplex PCR reads through MiXCR, one entry per CDR3 protein. This repertoire shows under 250,000 distinct CDR3 sequences, roughly a fifth found once; its top ten account for approximately 40%. The specimen sequenced was peripheral blood. All receptors come from a woman in her forties or fifties with Graves' ophthalmopathy. Each CDR3 is given with its conserved first and last residue. The order of the fields is D gene, V gene, J gene, clone size, CDR3 protein, CDR3 DNA. D genes are given only for firm matches. Size values are once, few and many counts, or a class for expanded clones, and some rows have none.

>NA|TRBV11-3|TRBJ2-7|NA
CATLGSKSSYEQYF
TGTGCCACCTTGGGCTCCAAGTCCTCCTACGAGCAGTACTTC
>NA|TRBV28|TRBJ2-2|many
CASQKQTNTGELFF
TGTGCCAGCCAAAAGCAGACGAACACCGGGGAGCTGTTTTTT
>NA|TRBV12-3/TRBV12-4|TRBJ1-2|few
CASSLRVAYGYIF
TGTGCCAGCAGTCTACGGGTGGCCTATGGCTACATCTTC
>NA|TRBV12-3/TRBV12-4|TRBJ1-1|many
CASSWTRNTEAFF
TGTGCCAGCAGTTGGACGCGTAACACTGAAGCTTTCTTT
>NA|TRBV10-3|TRBJ1-5|NA
CAIGTGDSNQPQHF
TGTGCCATTGGGACGGGGGATAGCAATCAGCCCCAGCATTTT
>TRBD1|TRBV12-3/TRBV12-4|TRBJ1-5|many
CASSFTDRGDGQPQHF
TGTGCCAGCAGTTTTACGGACAGGGGTGACGGTCAGCCCCAGCATTTT
>NA|TRBV7-6|TRBJ1-1|many
CASSLSPGNNMNTEAFF
TGTGCCAGCAGCTTAAGTCCAGGGAACAACATGAACACTGAAGCTTTCTTT
>TRBD2|TRBV12-3/TRBV12-4|TRBJ2-7|many
CASSLLAGGSEQYF
TGTGCCAGCAGTTTACTAGCGGGAGGAAGCGAGCAGTACTTC
>NA|TRBV12-3/TRBV12-4|TRBJ1-1|NA
CASSRQGRLTEAFF
TGTGCCAGCAGTCGGCAGGGGCGTCTCACTGAAGCTTTCTTT
>NA|TRBV5-5|TRBJ1-1|many
CASSGGGRGWTEAFF
TGTGCCAGCAGCGGAGGTGGTAGGGGATGGACTGAAGCTTTCTTT
>NA|TRBV3-1|TRBJ1-2|NA
CASSQPGRNYGYTF
TGTGCCAGCAGCCAGCCAGGGAGAAACTATGGCTACACCTTC
>NA|TRBV9|TRBJ1-2|many
CASTFQGNYGYTF
TGTGCCAGCACCTTCCAGGGAAACTATGGCTACACCTTC
>TRBD1|TRBV24-1|TRBJ2-7|NA
CATSSQGAYEQYF
TGTGCCACCAGCAGCCAGGGGGCCTACGAGCAGTACTTC
>NA|TRBV6-1|TRBJ1-5|many
CASSKKAGDQPQHF
TGTGCCAGCAGTAAAAAGGCGGGAGATCAGCCCCAGCATTTT
>NA|TRBV24-1|TRBJ1-2|many
CATSHGDGNYGYTF
TGTGCCACCAGTCATGGGGACGGCAACTATGGCTACACCTTC
>NA|TRBV20-1|TRBJ2-7|NA
CSARSDGDEQYF
TGCAGTGCTAGGTCAGACGGCGACGAGCAGTACTTC
>TRBD1|TRBV18|TRBJ2-7|many
CASSLGQGVYEQYF
TGTGCCAGCTCATTGGGACAGGGAGTCTACGAGCAGTACTTC
>NA|TRBV24-1|TRBJ2-5|many
CATSDAKEAGPETQYF
TGTGCCACCAGTGATGCCAAGGAGGCAGGGCCAGAGACCCAGTACTTC
>TRBD1|TRBV4-2|TRBJ1-6|NA
CASSPSGGTDYPPLHF
TGTGCCAGCAGCCCTTCTGGGGGGACAGACTATCCACCCCTCCACTTT
>NA|TRBV4-1|TRBJ2-7|NA
CASSRAASSYEQYF
TGCGCCAGCAGCCGGGCGGCGAGCTCCTACGAGCAGTACTTC
>TRBD1|TRBV27|TRBJ2-7|many
CASSLKGQIYEQYF
TGTGCCAGCAGTTTAAAGGGACAGATTTACGAGCAGTACTTC
>TRBD1|TRBV24-1|TRBJ2-7|NA
CATSEAGTGEHEQYF
TGTGCCACCAGTGAGGCCGGGACAGGGGAGCACGAGCAGTACTTC
>NA|TRBV27|TRBJ2-2|many
CASRRQGSTGELFF
TGTGCCAGCAGAAGGCAGGGGTCCACCGGGGAGCTGTTTTTT
>TRBD2|TRBV29-1|TRBJ2-7|NA
CSDRTLKAGVIYEQYF
TGCAGCGATCGGACCCTCAAAGCGGGAGTGATCTACGAGCAGTACTTC
>TRBD2|TRBV11-2|TRBJ2-2|few
CASSPPLAGGTGELFF
TGTGCCAGCAGCCCTCCCCTAGCGGGAGGAACCGGGGAGCTGTTTTTT
>NA|TRBV12-3/TRBV12-4|TRBJ1-3|many
CASSFPGSGNTIYF
TGTGCCAGCAGTTTTCCGGGTTCAGGAAACACCATATATTTT
>NA|TRBV20-1|TRBJ1-1|many
CSAGGRGEAFF
TGCAGTGCTGGAGGCCGTGGTGAAGCTTTCTTT
>TRBD1|TRBV6-5|TRBJ1-5|many
CATEGQGAYQPQHF
TGTGCCACTGAGGGACAGGGGGCCTATCAGCCCCAGCATTTT
>TRBD1|TRBV28|TRBJ1-2|NA
CASSPGTGGDYGYTF
TGTGCCAGCAGCCCCGGGACAGGGGGCGACTATGGCTACACCTTC
>NA|TRBV28|TRBJ1-5|many
CASSRAGDNNQPQHF
TGTGCCAGCAGTCGTGCCGGGGATAACAATCAGCCCCAGCATTTT
>TRBD2|TRBV28|TRBJ2-7|NA
CASSSSSLAGTYEQYF
TGTGCCAGCAGTTCCTCATCACTAGCGGGGACCTACGAGCAGTACTTC
>TRBD1|TRBV30|TRBJ2-2|many
CAWSLTRGTGELFF
TGTGCCTGGAGTCTAACCAGGGGGACCGGGGAGCTGTTTTTT
>TRBD1|TRBV7-3|TRBJ1-1|many
CASSAGDRGMNTEAFF
TGTGCCAGCAGCGCAGGGGACAGGGGAATGAACACTGAAGCTTTCTTT
>NA|TRBV20-1|TRBJ1-1|few
CSAGTGWSTEAFF
TGCAGTGCTGGAACCGGGTGGAGCACTGAAGCTTTCTTT
>NA|TRBV5-1|TRBJ1-1|many
CASSLEGGNLNTEAFF
TGCGCCAGCAGCTTGGAAGGAGGGAACCTGAACACTGAAGCTTTCTTT
>TRBD2|TRBV29-1|TRBJ2-5|many
CSVRGAGLAGLETQYF
TGCAGCGTACGGGGGGCGGGACTAGCGGGATTGGAGACCCAGTACTTC
>NA|TRBV20-1|TRBJ1-5|many
CSAYSRRGSSLYNQPQHF
TGCAGTGCGTACAGCCGCAGGGGCTCATCGTTGTACAATCAGCCCCAGCATTTT
>NA|TRBV6-1|TRBJ1-2|many
CASSDTGAFYGYTF
TGTGCCAGCAGTGACACGGGGGCGTTCTATGGCTACACCTTC
>NA|TRBV14|TRBJ2-7|many
CASSPGPGVAYEQYF
TGTGCCAGCAGCCCAGGACCAGGGGTTGCTTACGAGCAGTACTTC
>NA|TRBV7-2|TRBJ2-7|many
CASSLVGDLSSYEQYF
TGTGCCAGCAGCTTAGTGGGAGACCTATCATCCTACGAGCAGTACTTC
>NA|TRBV14|TRBJ1-5|many
CASSQGSSGQPQHF
TGTGCCAGCAGCCAAGGGAGTTCTGGCCAGCCCCAGCATTTT
>TRBD1|TRBV30|TRBJ2-2|many
CAWISGTGYTGELFF
TGTGCCTGGATTTCCGGGACAGGCTACACCGGGGAGCTGTTTTTT
>TRBD1|TRBV29-1|TRBJ1-1|NA
CSVGNRGQGTEAFF
TGCAGCGTAGGGAACAGGGGGCAAGGCACTGAAGCTTTCTTT
>NA|TRBV5-1|TRBJ1-3|many
CASSLGNGGNTIYF
TGCGCCAGCAGCTTGGGCAACGGCGGAAACACCATATATTTT
>TRBD1|TRBV7-2|TRBJ1-6|many
CASSPRTGYNSPLHF
TGTGCCAGCAGCCCCCGGACAGGTTATAATTCACCCCTCCACTTT
>TRBD1|TRBV27|TRBJ2-2|many
CASSGGTGIGELFF
TGTGCCAGCAGTGGGGGGACAGGTATCGGGGAGCTGTTTTTT
>TRBD2|TRBV3-1|TRBJ2-5|few
CASRRLGLSQETQYF
TGTGCCAGCAGGCGCCTGGGACTAAGCCAAGAGACCCAGTACTTC
>NA|TRBV7-2|TRBJ2-7|many
CASRVLGGGYEQYF
TGTGCCAGCAGGGTACTTGGGGGAGGCTACGAGCAGTACTTC
>NA|TRBV20-1|TRBJ1-2|many
CSASFQMDGYTF
TGCAGTGCTAGTTTCCAAATGGATGGCTACACCTTC
>NA|TRBV11-3|TRBJ1-6|many
CASSLGAHLYNSPLHF
TGTGCCAGCAGCTTAGGTGCACATCTCTATAATTCACCCCTCCACTTT
>TRBD1|TRBV11-2|TRBJ1-1|many
CASSSSGQLAAFF
TGTGCCAGCAGCTCCTCGGGACAGCTTGCAGCTTTCTTT
>NA|TRBV5-1|TRBJ1-1|many
CASSLEPELGTEAFF
TGCGCCAGCAGCTTGGAGCCTGAACTCGGGACTGAAGCTTTCTTT
>NA|TRBV4-1|TRBJ1-1|many
CASSQGDTEAFF
TGCGCCAGCAGCCAAGGGGACACTGAAGCTTTCTTT
>TRBD1|TRBV3-1|TRBJ1-2|NA
CASSPQTGGAYGYTF
TGTGCCAGCAGCCCCCAGACAGGGGGCGCCTATGGCTACACCTTC
>NA|TRBV15|TRBJ2-7|many
CATSRDRASAYEQYF
TGTGCCACCAGCAGAGATAGGGCTAGCGCCTACGAGCAGTACTTC
>NA|TRBV6-2/TRBV6-3|TRBJ1-6|once
CASSYSGSSPLHF
TGTGCCAGCAGTTACTCGGGGTCTTCACCCCTCCACTTT